A single sample gave rise to the 3 T cell receptor beta chains below, sequenced in a study of graft-versus-host responses after intestinal transplantation. Here immunoSEQ multiplex PCR was the method, and the copy in TCRdb shows in-frame clones only, minus some. The repertoire includes 70,000 or so clones, approximately 84% of them detected once, and roughly 0.4% sits in the top ten. Antigens for these TCRs are unknown. Here the sequenced sample was unstimulated CD4+ T cells sorted from spleen or lymph node cells, taken before transplant. The receptors come from a human donor who was the organ donor for an intestinal transplant.

As concerns this clone: The sample has other DNA sequences that encode this CDR3 too. The V gene is TRBV2, the J gene TRBJ1-1; a possible D gene is TRBD1 (6 bases). The CDR3 spans 13 residues. Germline V gene sequence: CDR1 SNHLY, CDR2 FYNNEI. Trimming took 1 base from V and 5 from J, leaving 8 bases between them. The CDR3: CASSEETGTEAFF. The CDR3 DNA follows: TGTGCCAGCAGTGAAGAAACAGGGACTGAAGCTTTCTTT.

The J gene is TRBJ1-2, the V gene TRBV2; D is ambiguous. The CDR3 extends over 12 amino acids. Germline CDR1 and CDR2: SNHLY and FYNNEI. Trimming cost V 0 bases and J 10 bases, with 9 bases left between them. The CDR3 DNA reads as TGTGCCAGCAGTGAAGCGGGCATGGACTACACCTTC. Amino acids: CASSEAGMDYTF. Full variable domain (remainder filled in from reference TRBV2 and TRBJ1-2): EPEVTQTPSHQVTQMGQEVILRCVPISNHLYFYWYRQILGQKVEFLVSFYNNEISEKSEIFDDQFSVERPDGSNFTLKIRSTKLEDSAMYFCASSEAGMDYTFGSGTRLTVV.

This sequence joins TRBV2 and TRBJ2-3, with 10 bases matching TRBD1. The length of the CDR3 is 14 residues. From germline, CDR1 is SNHLY and CDR2 FYNNEI. The ends lost 5 bases at V and 7 bases at J; junction bases unmatched: 6. As DNA, the CDR3 is TGTGCCAGCAGTACCGGGACAGGGGAATATACGCAGTATTTT. The encoded protein is CASSTGTGEYTQYF.